The next 26 T cell receptor beta chains were all read from a single sample in a study of blood T cells in healthy people across ages. The second PCR ran roughly 6 to 11 cycles with a sample-barcoded 5' primer and J-beta primers. TCRdb reprocessed the 5' RACE reads via MiXCR and lists one record per CDR3 protein. The sample contains about 620,000 distinct CDR3 sequences, about 50% of which appear only once. Sequencing was carried out using blood. These TCRs come from a woman of 80 years or more in good health.

This clonotype was found a few times. The chain recombines TRBV27 with TRBJ2-4; 8 bases are shared with TRBD2. The J call may be faulty, since TRBJ2-7 better matches the DNA end. The germline CDR1 and CDR2 sequences are MNHEY and SMNVEV (reference sequence). The CDR3 totals 14 residues. The CDR3 coding sequence is TGTGCCAGCACCGGGAGGGGCGCAACCTACGAGCAGTACTTC. This translates into CASTGRGATYEQYF.

The V call is TRBV20-1, the J call TRBJ2-3; 13 nucleotides line up with TRBD2. The CDR3 consists of 17 residues. From germline, CDR1 is DFQATT and CDR2 SNEGSKA (reference sequence). The V gene end was trimmed by 3 bases and the J gene end by 0 bases; junction bases not matched to a gene: 6. In DNA, the CDR3 is TGCAGTGCTAGCGAACTAGCGGGGGGGCCGAGCACAGATACGCAGTATTTT. Its translation is CSASELAGGPSTDTQYF.

The chain employs TRBV15 and TRBJ1-2; D uncertain. This CDR3 has 15 residues. Germline-derived CDR1 and CDR2 are LNHNV and YYDKDF (reference sequence). The V and J ends lost 0 bases and 4 bases respectively, with 12 bases between them. The CDR3 loop reads CATSRDRIAIYGYTF. The CDR3 DNA follows: TGTGCCACCAGCAGAGATCGAATTGCCATCTATGGCTACACCTTC.

This clonotype was counted many times. The CDR3 spells CASSRQGVSEQFF. The CDR3 DNA is TGTGCCAGCAGTAGACAGGGCGTTAGTGAGCAGTTCTTC. The chain recombines TRBV5-5 with TRBJ2-1, with 7 positions matching TRBD1. Trimming removed 5 bases from V and 9 bases from J; junction bases left unmatched: 8. CDR3 length: 13 amino acids. Looked up from germline, CDR1 is SGHKS and CDR2 is YYEKEE (reference sequence).

The chain employs TRBV6-5 and TRBJ1-1; no clear D. The V and J ends lost 6 bases and 1 base respectively, with 15 bases between them. The germline gives CDR1 MNHEY, CDR2 SVGAGI. This CDR3 comprises 15 residues. The CDR3 spells CASRRDGNSNTEAFF. In DNA form, the CDR3 reads TGTGCCAGCAGACGCGACGGTAACTCGAACACTGAAGCTTTCTTT.

In its sample, this clonotype was seen many times. The chain uses TRBV12-3 or TRBV12-4 and TRBJ2-7; TRBD2 matches 9 bases. Germline trimming cut 3 bases from V and 0 bases from J; bases unmatched to any gene: 3. CDR3 length: 15 amino acids. The CDR3 nucleotides read TGTGCCAGCAGTTTTCTAGCGGGAATCTCCTACGAGCAGTACTTC. Protein sequence: CASSFLAGISYEQYF.

This clonotype has a count of ten or more. The genes are TRBV9 and TRBJ2-5, with D tentatively TRBD2 (5 bases). Trimming stripped 0 bases from V and 7 bases from J, with 10 bases between. The CDR3 has 13 amino acids. Germline loops: CDR1 SGDLS, CDR2 YYNGEE. CDR3 protein: CASSVVEGGTQYF. DNA for the CDR3: TGTGCCAGCAGCGTAGTTGAAGGAGGGACCCAGTACTTC.

The V gene is TRBV20-1, the J gene TRBJ1-6; tentatively, D is TRBD1 (5 bases). Germline V gives CDR1 DFQATT, CDR2 SNEGSKA (reference sequence). The V end lost 3 bases, the J end lost 7 bases, and 10 bases lay between the germline ends. CDR3 length equals 13 residues. The CDR3 DNA sequence: TGCAGTGCTAGGCTGAGGGGAAATTCACCCCTCCACTTT. Protein product: CSARLRGNSPLHF.

Remarks on this clonotype: Possible read error: a much larger clone is one base away. The V call is TRBV12-3 or TRBV12-4, the J call TRBJ2-6; D may be TRBD1 (5 bases). The length of the CDR3 is 16 residues. This chain's CDR3 is CASSPLTDSGANILTF. CDR3 coding DNA: TGTGCCAGCAGTCCGTTGACAGACTCTGGGGCCAACATCCTGACTTTC.

Of note for this clonotype: Being one base from a much bigger clone, this may be a read error. The chain joins TRBV5-1 to TRBJ2-1, with D hard to call. TRBJ2-7 explains the end of the DNA better; the J call may be wrong. Germline loops: CDR1 SGHRS, CDR2 YFSETQ. The CDR3 extends over 13 amino acids. For the CDR3, the DNA is TGCGCCAGCAGCAAAAGCTCCTACAATGAGCAGTACTTC. Its translation: CASSKSSYNEQYF.

This clonotype was seen ten or more times. J is TRBJ2-1 and V is TRBV7-9; the D gene is possibly TRBD1 (5 bases). The CDR3 extends over 15 amino acids. Germline CDR1 reads SEHNR; CDR2 reads FQNEAQ (reference sequence). V lost 6 bases, J lost 7 bases, and 19 bases lay in between. The CDR3 protein is CASRERGLNINEQFF. DNA of the CDR3: TGTGCCAGCAGGGAAAGGGGTCTAAATATTAATGAGCAGTTCTTC. The whole variable domain, remainder taken from reference TRBV7-9 and TRBJ2-1, is DTGVSQNPRHKITKRGQNVTFRCDPISEHNRLYWYRQTLGQGPEFLTYFQNEAQLEKSRLLSDRFSAERPKGSFSTLEIQRTEQGDSAMYLCASRERGLNINEQFFGPGTRLTVL.

The chain joins TRBV4-3 to TRBJ1-2, with TRBD1 as a possible D gene (5 bases). V lost 1 base and J 2 bases, leaving 11 bases between the germline ends. The CDR3 consists of 15 residues. Germline V lookup: CDR1 LGHNA, CDR2 YSLEER. For the CDR3, the DNA is TGCGCCAGCAGCCAAGTAGCACAGGCGAACTATGGCTACACCTTC. This translates into CASSQVAQANYGYTF.

Of note for this clonotype: One base away lies a much larger clone, so this may be a sequencing read error. V is TRBV9 and J is TRBJ2-1; no clear D gene. This CDR3 comprises 15 residues. V was pared by 3 bases and J by 4 bases, with 14 bases between. CDR1 and CDR2 (germline): SGDLS, YYNGEE. CDR3 amino acids: CASSAEPSAYNEQFF. DNA for the CDR3: TGTGCCAGCAGCGCAGAGCCATCGGCATACAATGAGCAGTTCTTC.

This chain joins TRBV11-2 and TRBJ2-1, with 7 bases matching TRBD1. This CDR3 comprises 16 residues. The V and J ends lost 4 bases and 0 bases, in that order; junction bases with no gene match: 6. The germline CDR1 and CDR2 sequences are SGHAT and FQNNGV. CDR3 in DNA: TGTGCCAGCAGCTCCGGGACAGAGAGCTCCTACAATGAGCAGTTCTTC. Encoded protein: CASSSGTESSYNEQFF.

This clonotype was seen just once. Given a much more abundant clone one base away, this may be a read error. In DNA form, the CDR3 reads TGTGCCAGCAGTTTTGACTCTATTAGCATAGATACGCAGTATTTT. Translated: CASSFDSISIDTQYF. The V call is TRBV12-3 or TRBV12-4, the J call TRBJ2-3, with unresolved D. The length of the CDR3 is 15 residues.

This clonotype was counted once. This chain uses TRBV11-1 with TRBJ2-1; TRBD1 or TRBD2 may be the D gene (6 bases each). The CDR3 has 22 amino acids. Germline loops: CDR1 SGHAT, CDR2 FQDESV (reference sequence). V was cut by 2 bases and J by 0 bases, with 29 bases left in between. CDR3: CASSLSPRGPSGGQVSYNEQFF. As DNA, the CDR3 is TGTGCCAGCAGCTTATCCCCCCGGGGGCCCTCAGGAGGCCAAGTCTCCTACAATGAGCAGTTCTTC.

On this clonotype itself: This clone may be a read error of a much larger clone one base away. The chain joins TRBV9 to TRBJ2-3; D not resolved. The germline V gene encodes CDR1 SGDLS and CDR2 YYNGEE. V dropped 0 bases and J dropped 10 bases, with 9 bases sitting between them. This CDR3 spans 12 amino acids. The CDR3 nucleotides are TGTGCCAGCAGCGTAGCGGTAGGCGCGCAGTATTTT. The encoded protein is CASSVAVGAQYF.

V gene TRBV5-1 combines with J gene TRBJ1-1, with no clear D. The CDR3 totals 11 residues. Trimming left V 0 bases short and J 9 bases short, with 6 bases between. Germline-derived CDR1 and CDR2 are SGHRS and YFSETQ. For the CDR3, the DNA is TGCGCCAGCAGCTTGGACGATCAAGCTTTCTTT. It yields the protein CASSLDDQAFF.

A note on this clonotype: One end of the junction is discordant with germline, which a read error may explain. The chain couples TRBV6-1 to TRBJ2-2, with 8 bases matching TRBD2. CDR1 and CDR2 (germline): MNHNS, SASEGT. The CDR3 runs to 16 residues. The CDR3 DNA follows: TGTGCCACCAGTGATCCTGGCGGGGGGATCACCGGGGAGCTGTTTTTT. It translates to CATSDPGGGITGELFF.

Ten or more counts support this clonotype. This chain links TRBV20-1 with TRBJ2-5; 10 bases match TRBD2. Germline V gene sequence: CDR1 DFQATT, CDR2 SNEGSKA (reference sequence). The CDR3 is 16 amino acids. The V segment lost 3 bases and the J segment 1 base; nucleotides outside the gene matches: 8. CDR3 DNA sequence: TGCAGTGCTAGCGGTCTACTAGCGGGATTCCAAGAGACCCAGTACTTC. Translating gives CSASGLLAGFQETQYF.

As regards this clonotype: A much larger clone lies one base from this, so it may be a read error. The V gene is TRBV2, the J gene TRBJ2-1; D is undetermined. Germline V gene sequence: CDR1 SNHLY, CDR2 FYNNEI. This CDR3 region has 11 residues. CDR3 amino acids: CAGSEWDEQFF. In DNA form, the CDR3 reads TGTGCCGGCAGTGAGTGGGATGAGCAGTTCTTC.

This clonotype was picked up a small number of times. The V and J genes are TRBV7-8 and TRBJ2-5; D unresolved. Trimming stripped 5 bases from V and 4 bases from J, with 14 bases between. The germline gives CDR1 SGHVS, CDR2 FQNEAQ. CDR3 length: 14 residues. The CDR3 region has the DNA TGTGCCAGCAGCGTGGCCCGCTGGGGAGAGACCCAGTACTTC. Residues: CASSVARWGETQYF.

Regarding this clonotype: Being one base from a much bigger clone, this may be a read error. This chain links TRBV29-1 with TRBJ2-5, with unresolved D. Trimming left V 6 bases short and J 11 bases short, with 16 bases between. The CDR3 consists of 11 residues. Germline V gene data show CDR1 as SQVTM and CDR2 as ANQGSEA. CDR3: CSVQPYNEQYF. The CDR3 DNA is TGCAGCGTACAGCCCTACAATGAGCAGTACTTC.

The chain links TRBV28 to TRBJ2-7; D perhaps matches TRBD2 (6 bases). This CDR3 contains 15 residues. Trimming took 10 bases from V and 4 from J, leaving 23 bases between them. From germline, CDR1 is MDHEN and CDR2 SYDVKM. This CDR3 is CATKLEGTRAYEQYF. Here the CDR3 DNA reads TGTGCCACCAAGCTCGAGGGGACTCGGGCATACGAGCAGTACTTC.

The chain carries TRBV29-1 and TRBJ2-1; 12 positions match TRBD1. CDR1 and CDR2 from the germline V gene are SQVTM and ANQGSEA. The CDR3 length is 12 residues. The CDR3 reads CRSGTGGGEQFF. The CDR3 bases are TGCAGATCCGGGACAGGGGGCGGTGAGCAGTTCTTC.

This clonotype was counted between two and nine times. The chain recombines TRBV20-1 with TRBJ2-1; D not certain. The CDR3 length is 16 residues. V lost 3 bases and J 7 bases, leaving 22 bases between the germline ends. Germline values: CDR1 DFQATT, CDR2 SNEGSKA (reference sequence). The CDR3 loop reads CSARSAIRKGRNEQFF. CDR3 sequence (DNA): TGCAGTGCTAGGTCGGCGATACGTAAAGGGCGGAATGAGCAGTTCTTC.